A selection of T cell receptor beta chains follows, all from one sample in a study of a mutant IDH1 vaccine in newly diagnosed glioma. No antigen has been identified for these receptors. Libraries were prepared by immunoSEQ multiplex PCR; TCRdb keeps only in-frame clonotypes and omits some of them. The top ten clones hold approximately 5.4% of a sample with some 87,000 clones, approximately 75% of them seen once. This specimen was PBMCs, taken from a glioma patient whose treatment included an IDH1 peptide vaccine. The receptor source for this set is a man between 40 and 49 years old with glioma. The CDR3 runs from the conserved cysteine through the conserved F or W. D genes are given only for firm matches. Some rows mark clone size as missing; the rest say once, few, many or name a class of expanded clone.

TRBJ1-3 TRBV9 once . TGTGCCAGCAGCGTAGCTGACGGGACTTGGGGAAACACCATATATTTT CASSVADGTWGNTIYF
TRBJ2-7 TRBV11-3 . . TGTGCCAGCAGCTTTGGAGAGAGCTACGAGCAGTACTTC CASSFGESYEQYF
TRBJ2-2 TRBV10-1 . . TGCGCCAGCAGTGATTGGGGGCAGGGCGGGGAGCTGTTTTTT CASSDWGQGGELFF
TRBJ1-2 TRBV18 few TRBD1 TGTGCCAGCTCATCTCTAACAGGGGGGGACGCCTATGGCTACACCTTC CASSSLTGGDAYGYTF
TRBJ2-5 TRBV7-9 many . TGTGCCAGCAGCGGAGGATCCGGGGAGACCCAGTACTTC CASSGGSGETQYF
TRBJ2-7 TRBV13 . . TGTGCCAGCAGCGTAGACGGCTACGAGCAGTACTTC CASSVDGYEQYF
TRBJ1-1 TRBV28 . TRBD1 TGTGCCATCGGGACAGGGGTAGGCACTGAAGCTTTCTTT CAIGTGVGTEAFF
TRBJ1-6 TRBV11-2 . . TGTGCCAGCAGCTCGGGACCGACAAATTCACCCCTCCACTTT CASSSGPTNSPLHF
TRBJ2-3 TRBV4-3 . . TGCGCCAGCAGCCGAGATCCAGGGGGGCGAGTGGATACGCAGTATTTT CASSRDPGGRVDTQYF
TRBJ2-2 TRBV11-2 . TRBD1 TGTGCCAGCAGCTCGACAGGGTCCGGGGAGCTGTTTTTT CASSSTGSGELFF
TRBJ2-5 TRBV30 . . TGTGCCTGGAATGGGGGGGCGGAGACCCAGTACTTC CAWNGGAETQYF
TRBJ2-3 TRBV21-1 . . TGTGCCAGCAGCAGGCCCAGGACTAGCGGGGGGAACACAGATACGCAGTATTTT CASSRPRTSGGNTDTQYF
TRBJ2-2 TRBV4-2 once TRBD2 TGTGCCAGCAGCCAAGATGCAACTAGCGGCCGGGGCACCGGGGAGCTGTTTTTT CASSQDATSGRGTGELFF
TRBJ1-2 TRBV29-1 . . TGCAGCGTTGAAAGGTCAGGAAGGGGCTACACCTTC CSVERSGRGYTF
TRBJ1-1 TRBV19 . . TGTGCCAGTAGTACCCGCGGGGACACTGAAGCTTTCTTT CASSTRGDTEAFF
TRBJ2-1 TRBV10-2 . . TGCGCCAGCAGTGAGAGTAGTCCGGGGGACCCATACAATGAGCAGTTCTTC CASSESSPGDPYNEQFF
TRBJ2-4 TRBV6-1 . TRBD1 TGTGCCAGCAGTGAGAGACAGGGGGGCCAGCTTCAGTACTTC CASSERQGGQLQYF
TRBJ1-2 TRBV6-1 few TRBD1 TGTGCCAGCAGTCCTACAGGGGACTATGGCTACACCTTC CASSPTGDYGYTF
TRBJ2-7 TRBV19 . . TGTGCCAGTAGTATAGATCTATGGGGCAATTACGAGCAGTACTTC CASSIDLWGNYEQYF
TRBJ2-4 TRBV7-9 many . TGTGCCAGCAGACCAAGAGAGGGGGGAGCCAAAAACATTCAGTACTTC CASRPREGGAKNIQYF
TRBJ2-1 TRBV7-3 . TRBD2 TGTGCCAGCAGCCTAGCGGGGCCCTCGAATGAGCAGTTCTTC CASSLAGPSNEQFF
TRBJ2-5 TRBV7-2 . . TGTGCCAGCAATCCTGGGGGGGAGACCCAGTACTTC CASNPGGETQYF
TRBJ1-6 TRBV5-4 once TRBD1 TGTGCCAGCAGCTCCGGGACAGGGAGCTCCTATAATTCACCCCTCCACTTT CASSSGTGSSYNSPLHF
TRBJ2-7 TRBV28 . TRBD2 TGTGCCAGCAGTTTTCGGCTAGCGGGAGTCGAATCCTACGAGCAGTACTTC CASSFRLAGVESYEQYF
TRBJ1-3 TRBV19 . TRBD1 TGTGCCAGTACTACGCCCCAGGGGGCTGGAAACACCATATATTTT CASTTPQGAGNTIYF
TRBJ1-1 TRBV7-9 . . TGTGCCAGCGGCATCTCTCGGGGGAACACTGAAGCTTTCTTT CASGISRGNTEAFF
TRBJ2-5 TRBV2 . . TGTGCCAGCAGTGAGGGCAACTACCAAGAGACCCAGTACTTC CASSEGNYQETQYF
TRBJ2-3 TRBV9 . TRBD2 TGTGCCAGCAGCGGGACTAGCGGGAGAACAGATACGCAGTATTTT CASSGTSGRTDTQYF
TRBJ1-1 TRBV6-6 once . TGTGCCAGCAGCCCCGGGACCGGGAGGTCCACTGAAGCTTTCTTT CASSPGTGRSTEAFF
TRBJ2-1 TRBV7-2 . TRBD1 TGTGCCAGCAGGTTAACTCCTGGGACAGTCTCCTACAATGAGCAGTTCTTC CASRLTPGTVSYNEQFF
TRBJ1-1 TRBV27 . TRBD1 TGTGCCAGCAGTCCCCACAGGGGGCCGGTCACTGAAGCTTTCTTT CASSPHRGPVTEAFF
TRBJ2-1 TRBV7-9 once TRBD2 TGTGCCAGCAGCACGAGCGGGAGGTGGGACAATGAGCAGTTCTTC CASSTSGRWDNEQFF
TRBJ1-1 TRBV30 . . TGTGCCTGGACCAGTCTGAGAAAAGGGTACACTGAAGCTTTCTTT CAWTSLRKGYTEAFF
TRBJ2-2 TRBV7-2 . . TGTGCCAGCAGCTTTAAGCGGTTCACCGGGGAGCTGTTTTTT CASSFKRFTGELFF
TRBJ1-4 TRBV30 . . TGTGCCTGGAGCCTGCGTCCGTTGGCAACTAATGAAAAACTGTTTTTT CAWSLRPLATNEKLFF